Listed below are T cell receptor beta chains from one sample, sequenced in a study of T cell changes during pregnancy in multiple sclerosis. Produced via immunoSEQ multiplex PCR; TCRdb's table is partial and in-frame only. The repertoire consists of tens of thousands of clones, with around nine tenths occurring once and the leading ten covering approximately 0.44%. The sequences come from CD4+ T cells from peripheral blood mononuclear cells, collected before pregnancy. These receptors were taken from a female donor with multiple sclerosis, enrolled in a pregnancy study. Each CDR3 is given with its conserved first and last residue. Each record gives: CDR3 length, J gene, V gene, CDR3 protein.

length: 18; J: TRBJ1-2; V: TRBV2; CDR3: CASSEAGWARERLYGYTF
length: 14; J: TRBJ2-5; V: TRBV16; CDR3: CASSQSLAGGTQYF
length: 15; J: TRBJ1-3; V: TRBV25-1; CDR3: CASSETGGSGNTIYF
length: 13; J: TRBJ2-2; V: TRBV7-9; CDR3: CASSLIGTGELFF
length: 16; J: TRBJ1-4; V: TRBV11-2; CDR3: CASSPEQGLPNEKLFF
length: 19; J: TRBJ2-4; V: TRBV28; CDR3: CASSFWTSGIQGAKNIQYF
length: 15; J: TRBJ1-4; V: TRBV6-6; CDR3: CASSYGQGTNEKLFF
length: 14; J: TRBJ1-2; V: TRBV9; CDR3: CASSVHPGFEGYTF
length: 15; J: TRBJ2-3; V: TRBV28; CDR3: CASSPRDRATDTQYF
length: 15; J: TRBJ1-1; V: TRBV19; CDR3: CASSQYGNRGTEAFF
length: 13; J: TRBJ2-1; V: TRBV5-8; CDR3: CASSLRVRGEQFF
length: 15; J: TRBJ2-2; V: TRBV27; CDR3: CASSVDREQGGELFF
length: 14; J: TRBJ2-5; V: TRBV5-4; CDR3: CASSLGGSGGTQYF